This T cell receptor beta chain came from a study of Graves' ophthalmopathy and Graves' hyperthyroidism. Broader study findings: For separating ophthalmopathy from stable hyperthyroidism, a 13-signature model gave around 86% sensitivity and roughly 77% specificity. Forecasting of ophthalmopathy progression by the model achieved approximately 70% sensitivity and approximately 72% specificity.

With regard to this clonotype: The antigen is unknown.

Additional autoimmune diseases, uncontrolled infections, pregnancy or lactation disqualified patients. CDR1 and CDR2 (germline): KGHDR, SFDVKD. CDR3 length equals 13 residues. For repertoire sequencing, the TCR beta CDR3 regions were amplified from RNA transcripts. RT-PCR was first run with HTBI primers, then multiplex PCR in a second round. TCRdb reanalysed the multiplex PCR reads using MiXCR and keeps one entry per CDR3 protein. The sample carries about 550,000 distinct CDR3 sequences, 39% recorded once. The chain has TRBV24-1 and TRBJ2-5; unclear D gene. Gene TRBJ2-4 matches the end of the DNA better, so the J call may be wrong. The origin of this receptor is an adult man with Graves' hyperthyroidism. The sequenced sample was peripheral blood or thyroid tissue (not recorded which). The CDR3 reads CATSGQAENIQYF. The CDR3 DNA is TGTGCCACCAGTGGTCAGGCTGAAAACATTCAGTACTTC.